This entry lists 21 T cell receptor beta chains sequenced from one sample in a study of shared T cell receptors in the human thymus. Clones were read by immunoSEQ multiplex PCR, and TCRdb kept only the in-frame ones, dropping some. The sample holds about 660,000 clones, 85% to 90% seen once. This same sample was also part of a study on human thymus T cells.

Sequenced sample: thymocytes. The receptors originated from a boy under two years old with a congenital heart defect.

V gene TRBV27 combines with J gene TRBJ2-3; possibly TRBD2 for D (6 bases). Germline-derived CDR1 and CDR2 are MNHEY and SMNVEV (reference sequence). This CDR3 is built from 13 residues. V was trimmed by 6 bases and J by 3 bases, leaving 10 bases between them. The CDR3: CASREGLTDTQYF. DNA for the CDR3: TGTGCCAGCAGGGAGGGCCTGACAGATACGCAGTATTTT.

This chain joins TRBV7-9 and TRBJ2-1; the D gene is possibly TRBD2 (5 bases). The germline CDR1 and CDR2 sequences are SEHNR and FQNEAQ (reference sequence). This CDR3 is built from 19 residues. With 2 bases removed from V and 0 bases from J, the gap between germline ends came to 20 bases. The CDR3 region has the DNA TGTGCCAGCAGCTTAAACGTCGGACTGGCATCTCTCTCCTACAATGAGCAGTTCTTC. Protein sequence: CASSLNVGLASLSYNEQFF.

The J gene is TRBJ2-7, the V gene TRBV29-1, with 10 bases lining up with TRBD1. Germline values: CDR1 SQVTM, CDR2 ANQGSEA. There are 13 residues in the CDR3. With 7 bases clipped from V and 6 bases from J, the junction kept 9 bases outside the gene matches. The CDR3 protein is CSGRDRGCSEQYF. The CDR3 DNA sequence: TGCAGCGGCCGGGACAGGGGATGTAGCGAGCAGTACTTC.

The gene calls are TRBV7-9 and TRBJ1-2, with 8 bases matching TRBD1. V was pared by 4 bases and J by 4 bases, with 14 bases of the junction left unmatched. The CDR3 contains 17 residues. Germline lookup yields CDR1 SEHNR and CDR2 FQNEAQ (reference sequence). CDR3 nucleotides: TGTGCCAGCAGCTCATGGCTCAGGGGGCGCCCCTCCTATGGCTACACCTTC. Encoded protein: CASSSWLRGRPSYGYTF. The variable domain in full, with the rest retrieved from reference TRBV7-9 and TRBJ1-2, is DTGVSQNPRHKITKRGQNVTFRCDPISEHNRLYWYRQTLGQGPEFLTYFQNEAQLEKSRLLSDRFSAERPKGSFSTLEIQRTEQGDSAMYLCASSSWLRGRPSYGYTFGSGTRLTVV.

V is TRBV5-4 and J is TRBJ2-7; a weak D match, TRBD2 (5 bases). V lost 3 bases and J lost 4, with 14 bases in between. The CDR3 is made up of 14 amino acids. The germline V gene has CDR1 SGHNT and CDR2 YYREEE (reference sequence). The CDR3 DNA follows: TGTGCCAGCAGCTCTCCCCAGCGCGGGTACGAGCAGTACTTC. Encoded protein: CASSSPQRGYEQYF. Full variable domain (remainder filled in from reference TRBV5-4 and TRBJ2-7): ETGVTQSPTHLIKTRGQQVTLRCSSQSGHNTVSWYQQALGQGPQFIFQYYREEENGRGNFPPRFSGLQFPNYSSELNVNALELDDSALYLCASSSPQRGYEQYFGPGTRLTVT.

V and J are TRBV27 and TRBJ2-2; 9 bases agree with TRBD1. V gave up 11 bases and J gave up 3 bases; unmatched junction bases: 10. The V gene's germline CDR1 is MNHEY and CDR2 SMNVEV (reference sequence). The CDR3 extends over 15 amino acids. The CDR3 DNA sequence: TGTGCCTCGGGCCATACAGGGGGCCACACCGGGGAGCTGTTTTTT. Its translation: CASGHTGGHTGELFF.

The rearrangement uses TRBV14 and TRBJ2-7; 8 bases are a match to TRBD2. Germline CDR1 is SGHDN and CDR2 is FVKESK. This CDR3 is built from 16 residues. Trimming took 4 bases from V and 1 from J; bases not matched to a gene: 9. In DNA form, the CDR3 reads TGTGCCAGCAGCCTCAGCCGGGAGGGCCCTTCCTACGAGCAGTACTTC. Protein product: CASSLSREGPSYEQYF. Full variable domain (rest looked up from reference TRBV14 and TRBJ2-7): EAGVTQFPSHSVIEKGQTVTLRCDPISGHDNLYWYRRVMGKEIKFLLHFVKESKQDESGMPNNRFLAERTGGTYSTLKVQPAELEDSGVYFCASSLSREGPSYEQYFGPGTRLTVT.

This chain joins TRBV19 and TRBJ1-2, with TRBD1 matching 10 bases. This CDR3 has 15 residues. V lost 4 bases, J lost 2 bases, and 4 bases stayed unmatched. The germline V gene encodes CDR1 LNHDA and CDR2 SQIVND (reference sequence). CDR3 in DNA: TGTGCCAGTAGTAGGGACAGGGGAGAGAACTATGGCTACACCTTC. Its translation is CASSRDRGENYGYTF.

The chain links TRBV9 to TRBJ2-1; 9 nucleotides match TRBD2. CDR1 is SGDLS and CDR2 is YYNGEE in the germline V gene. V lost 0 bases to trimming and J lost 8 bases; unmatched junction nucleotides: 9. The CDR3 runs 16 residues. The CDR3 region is CASSVAGGGLAYEQFF. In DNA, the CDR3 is TGTGCCAGCAGCGTAGCCGGTGGGGGACTAGCCTATGAGCAGTTCTTC. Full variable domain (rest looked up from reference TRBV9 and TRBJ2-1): DSGVTQTPKHLITATGQRVTLRCSPRSGDLSVYWYQQSLDQGLQFLIQYYNGEERAKGNILERFSAQQFPDLHSELNLSSLELGDSALYFCASSVAGGGLAYEQFFGPGTRLTVL.

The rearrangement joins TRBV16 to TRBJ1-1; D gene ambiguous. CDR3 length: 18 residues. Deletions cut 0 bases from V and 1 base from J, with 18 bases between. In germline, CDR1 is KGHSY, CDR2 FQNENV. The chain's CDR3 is CASSQSNQGRAKNTEAFF. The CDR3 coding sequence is TGTGCCAGCAGCCAATCAAATCAAGGGAGAGCCAAGAACACTGAAGCTTTCTTT.

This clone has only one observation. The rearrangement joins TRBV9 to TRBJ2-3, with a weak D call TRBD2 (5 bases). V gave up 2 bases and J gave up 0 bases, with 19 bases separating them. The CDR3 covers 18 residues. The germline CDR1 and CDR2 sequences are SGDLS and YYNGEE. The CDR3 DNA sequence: TGTGCCAGCAGCGTCGGGGTAGCAAGGGATGTCAGCACAGATACGCAGTATTTT. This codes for CASSVGVARDVSTDTQYF.

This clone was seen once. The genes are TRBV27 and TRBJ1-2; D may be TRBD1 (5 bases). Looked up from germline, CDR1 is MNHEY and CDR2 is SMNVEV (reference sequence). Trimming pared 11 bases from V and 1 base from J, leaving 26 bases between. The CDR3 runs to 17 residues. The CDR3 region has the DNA TGTGCCTCCGCCGAGGGGAGGCCCAAGGTAGATAACTATGGCTACACCTTC. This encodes CASAEGRPKVDNYGYTF.

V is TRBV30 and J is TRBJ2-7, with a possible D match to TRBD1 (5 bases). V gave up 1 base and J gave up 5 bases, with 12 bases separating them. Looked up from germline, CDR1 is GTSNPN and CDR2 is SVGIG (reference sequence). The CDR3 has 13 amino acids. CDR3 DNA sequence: TGTGCCTGGAGTGGGCGGCAGGGTCACGAGCAGTACTTC. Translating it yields CAWSGRQGHEQYF.

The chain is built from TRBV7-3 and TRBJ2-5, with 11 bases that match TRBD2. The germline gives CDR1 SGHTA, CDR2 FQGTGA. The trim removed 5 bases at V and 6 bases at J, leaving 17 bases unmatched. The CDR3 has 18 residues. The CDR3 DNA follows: TGTGCCAGCAGCCCTGGCAGGATGTGTAGCGGGAGGGTTAAGACCCAGTACTTC. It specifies CASSPGRMCSGRVKTQYF.

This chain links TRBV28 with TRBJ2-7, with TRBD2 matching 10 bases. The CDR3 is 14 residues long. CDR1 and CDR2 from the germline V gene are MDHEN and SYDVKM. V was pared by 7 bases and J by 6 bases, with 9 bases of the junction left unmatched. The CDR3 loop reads CASTAGGPLGEQYF. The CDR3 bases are TGTGCCAGCACAGCGGGAGGGCCTTTGGGCGAGCAGTACTTC.

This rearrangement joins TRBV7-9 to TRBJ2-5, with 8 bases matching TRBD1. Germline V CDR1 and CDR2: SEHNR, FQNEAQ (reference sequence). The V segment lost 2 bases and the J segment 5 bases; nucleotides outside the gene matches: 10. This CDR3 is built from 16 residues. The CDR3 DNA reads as TGTGCCAGCAGCTTACCTAGGACAGGGCCTGGGGAGACCCAGTACTTC. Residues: CASSLPRTGPGETQYF.

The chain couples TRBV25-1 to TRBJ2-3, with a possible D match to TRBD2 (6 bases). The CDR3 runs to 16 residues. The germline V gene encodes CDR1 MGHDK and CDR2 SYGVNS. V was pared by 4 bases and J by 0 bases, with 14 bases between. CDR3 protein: CASSASGTHSTDTQYF. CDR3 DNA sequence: TGTGCCAGCAGTGCCTCCGGGACTCACAGCACAGATACGCAGTATTTT.

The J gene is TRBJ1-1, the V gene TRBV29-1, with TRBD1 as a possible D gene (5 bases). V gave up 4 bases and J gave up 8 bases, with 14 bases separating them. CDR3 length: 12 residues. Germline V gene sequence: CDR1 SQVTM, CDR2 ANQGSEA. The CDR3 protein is CSVVVGREEAFF. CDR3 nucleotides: TGCAGCGTTGTAGTAGGCAGGGAAGAAGCTTTCTTT.

CDR3 in amino acids: CASSSRTSGSDTQYF. CDR3 coding DNA: TGTGCCAGCAGTTCCAGGACTAGCGGATCAGATACGCAGTATTTT. V usage is TRBV6-6 and J usage is TRBJ2-3, with 10 bases that match TRBD2. Germline values: CDR1 MNHNY, CDR2 SVGAGI (reference sequence). The trim removed 4 bases at V and 4 bases at J, leaving 5 bases unmatched. This CDR3 is built from 15 residues.

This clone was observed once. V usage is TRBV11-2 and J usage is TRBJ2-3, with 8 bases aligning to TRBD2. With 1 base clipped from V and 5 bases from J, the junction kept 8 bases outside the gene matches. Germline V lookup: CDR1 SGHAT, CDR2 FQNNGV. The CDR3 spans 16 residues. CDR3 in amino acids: CASSLVPSGRKDTQYF. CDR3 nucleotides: TGTGCCAGCAGCTTAGTCCCCAGCGGGAGAAAAGATACGCAGTATTTT.

CDR3 residues: CASSLRTGGVGTQYF. The CDR3, as DNA: TGTGCCAGCAGCCTCAGGACAGGGGGCGTCGGGACCCAGTACTTC. The chain is built from TRBV7-9 and TRBJ2-5, with TRBD1 matching over 11 bases. Germline V CDR1 and CDR2: SEHNR, FQNEAQ (reference sequence). The CDR3 covers 15 residues. Trimming at V came to 5 bases and at J to 7 bases, leaving 9 bases not matched to a gene.